Shown below are 19 T cell receptor beta chains from a single sample sequenced in a study of radiotherapy plus CTLA-4 blockade in lung cancer. Assay: immunoSEQ multiplex PCR; the TCRdb copy retains only in-frame clones and omits some. The data show 12,000 to 15,000 clones, with approximately 75% seen just once and roughly 50% held by the top ten. The source material was peripheral blood, sampled from a patient treated with radiotherapy plus ipilimumab. The receptors shown here come from a human donor with non-small cell lung cancer whose response to radiotherapy plus ipilimumab could not be evaluated.

V gene TRBV10-2 combines with J gene TRBJ1-1; D uncertain. This CDR3 has 15 residues. Trimming cost V 10 bases and J 0 bases, with 18 bases left between them. CDR1 and CDR2 (germline): WSHSY, SAAADI. CDR3 DNA sequence: TGCGCCACCTCCCCCCGAGGCAAGATGAACACTGAAGCTTTCTTT. It translates to CATSPRGKMNTEAFF.

The table lists this clone with a few counts. CDR3 DNA sequence: TGTGCCAGCAGCTTAGATCTGGGGGGGTACACTGAAGCTTTCTTT. Encoded protein: CASSLDLGGYTEAFF. The chain employs TRBV11-2 and TRBJ1-1; possible D gene TRBD1, 5 bases. Germline V gene sequence: CDR1 SGHAT, CDR2 FQNNGV. This CDR3 region has 15 residues. The V and J ends lost 0 bases and 3 bases respectively, with 11 bases between them. The entire variable domain, with the rest obtained from reference TRBV11-2 and TRBJ1-1, is as follows: EAGVAQSPRYKIIEKRQSVAFWCNPISGHATLYWYQQILGQGPKLLIQFQNNGVVDDSQLPKDRFSAERLKGVDSTLKIQPAKLEDSAVYLCASSLDLGGYTEAFFGQGTRLTVV.

The chain is built from TRBV7-2 and TRBJ1-2; 7 bases align to TRBD1. The CDR3 has 14 amino acids. Germline values: CDR1 SGHTA, CDR2 FQGNSA. Germline trimming cut 1 base from V and 7 bases from J; bases unmatched to any gene: 6. The CDR3 coding sequence is TGTGCCAGCAGCTTAGTCACAGGGGAGGTTGGCTACACCTTC. Translation: CASSLVTGEVGYTF. Based on the CDR3 plus reference TRBV7-2 and TRBJ1-2, the full variable domain is GAGVSQSPSNKVTEKGKDVELRCDPISGHTALYWYRQSLGQGLEFLIYFQGNSAPDKSGLPSDRFSAERTGGSVSTLTIQRTQQEDSAVYLCASSLVTGEVGYTFGSGTRLTVV.

V usage is TRBV6-9 and J usage is TRBJ1-4; maybe TRBD1 (5 bases). Germline lookup yields CDR1 MNHGY and CDR2 SVAAGI. Trimming cost V 8 bases and J 0 bases, with 13 bases left between them. The CDR3 sequence is 15 residues long. The CDR3 sequence is CASGIDSTTNEKLFF. CDR3 coding DNA: TGTGCCAGCGGGATCGACAGTACAACTAATGAAAAACTGTTTTTT.

This chain uses TRBV6-5 with TRBJ1-4; D is unresolved. CDR1 MNHEY and CDR2 SVGAGI come from the germline V gene. Trimming cost V 6 bases and J 7 bases, with 12 bases left between them. CDR3 length equals 13 residues. CDR3 DNA sequence: TGTGCCAGCAGGGCGGGGTTGGGTGAAAAACTGTTTTTT. This sequence encodes CASRAGLGEKLFF.

This clone is deemed medium-sized. V gene TRBV27 combines with J gene TRBJ1-1, with 9 bases fitting TRBD1. V dropped 0 bases and J dropped 12; count of bases not matched to a gene: 8. From germline, CDR1 is MNHEY and CDR2 SMNVEV (reference sequence). The CDR3 is 14 residues long. CDR3 DNA: TGTGCCAGCAGTTTATCCCTCGACAGGGGGGTAACTTTCTTT. Protein product: CASSLSLDRGVTFF.

The V gene is TRBV11-2, the J gene TRBJ2-7; TRBD2 might be the D (5 bases). Germline V gene sequence: CDR1 SGHAT, CDR2 FQNNGV. There are 14 residues in the CDR3. The V end was cut by 1 base, the J end by 3 bases, with 10 bases between. CDR3 protein: CASSLGTRDYEQYF. CDR3 nucleotides: TGTGCCAGCAGCTTAGGGACTCGGGACTACGAGCAGTACTTC. The full variable domain, in which reference TRBV11-2 and TRBJ2-7 provide the parts outside the CDR3, is EAGVAQSPRYKIIEKRQSVAFWCNPISGHATLYWYQQILGQGPKLLIQFQNNGVVDDSQLPKDRFSAERLKGVDSTLKIQPAKLEDSAVYLCASSLGTRDYEQYFGPGTRLTVT.

This clone has just one count. The chain is built from TRBV9 and TRBJ2-1; 10 nucleotides agree with TRBD2. CDR1 and CDR2 from the germline V gene are SGDLS and YYNGEE. CDR3 length: 16 amino acids. V shed 0 bases, J shed 7 bases, and the junction held 7 bases outside the gene matches. The CDR3 nucleotides read TGTGCCAGCAGCGTAGCTGGTACTAGCGGGGTAAATGAGCAGTTCTTC. Translation: CASSVAGTSGVNEQFF.

The chain uses TRBV29-1 and TRBJ1-1; TRBD1 matches at 7 bases. Per germline, CDR1 SQVTM and CDR2 ANQGSEA. Trimming at V came to 5 bases and at J to 4 bases, leaving 1 base not matched to a gene. This CDR3 comprises 11 residues. CDR3 residues: CSVYRGTEAFF. The CDR3 nucleotides are TGCAGCGTTTACAGGGGCACTGAAGCTTTCTTT. Complete variable domain (other parts from reference TRBV29-1 and TRBJ1-1): SAVISQKPSRDICQRGTSLTIQCQVDSQVTMMFWYRQQPGQSLTLIATANQGSEATYESGFVIDKFPISRPNLTFSTLTVSNMSPEDSSIYLCSVYRGTEAFFGQGTRLTVV.

The rearrangement links TRBV10-3 to TRBJ1-4; D uncertain. The V gene's germline CDR1 is ENHRY and CDR2 SYGVKD. The CDR3 length is 18 residues. With 4 bases removed from V and 4 bases from J, the gap between germline ends came to 22 bases. Here the CDR3 DNA reads TGTGCCATCAGTGGCCCACCGGGCGAGGTTGAGGGTAATGAAAAACTGTTTTTT. This gives the protein CAISGPPGEVEGNEKLFF.

This chain joins TRBV7-3 and TRBJ2-3; D is uncertain. The CDR3 has 13 amino acids. CDR1 and CDR2 (germline): SGHTA, FQGTGA. Trimming pared 2 bases from V and 4 bases from J, leaving 7 bases between. In DNA form, the CDR3 reads TGTGCCAGCAGCTTACAGGAAGCAGATACGCAGTATTTT. Residues: CASSLQEADTQYF.

The chain combines TRBV10-1 with TRBJ1-1; maybe TRBD1 (5 bases). Per germline, CDR1 WNHNN and CDR2 SYGVQD (reference sequence). The CDR3 length is 13 residues. Trimming shortened V by 5 bases and J by 0 bases, and 7 bases separated the two germline ends. The CDR3 DNA reads as TGCGCCAGCAGTCGACAGCTGAACACTGAAGCTTTCTTT. Translation gives CASSRQLNTEAFF.

The chain joins TRBV28 to TRBJ2-3; no clear D gene. V lost 3 bases to trimming and J lost 1 base, with 8 bases between them. CDR3 length: 14 amino acids. Germline V gene data show CDR1 as MDHEN and CDR2 as SYDVKM. The CDR3 region has the DNA TGTGCCAGCAGTTTCCTAAGTGGCACAGATACGCAGTATTTT. Translated: CASSFLSGTDTQYF.

The gene calls are TRBV6-5 and TRBJ2-7, with no clear D. The ends were cut back, 6 bases at V and 1 base at J, with 7 bases in the middle. The CDR3 sequence is 12 residues long. Germline-derived CDR1 and CDR2 are MNHEY and SVGAGI. The CDR3 protein is CASSHLSYEQYF. The DNA for the CDR3 is TGTGCCAGCAGCCACTTATCCTACGAGCAGTACTTC.

The chain carries TRBV7-8 and TRBJ2-7; possibly TRBD2 for D (5 bases). The CDR3 runs 14 residues. V lost 2 bases to trimming and J lost 3 bases, with 11 bases between them. Germline values: CDR1 SGHVS, CDR2 FQNEAQ. The CDR3 DNA reads as TGTGCCAGCAGCTTAAGTAGAGCGGACTACGAGCAGTACTTC. Protein product: CASSLSRADYEQYF.

A single count supports this clone. The chain uses TRBV30 and TRBJ2-7, with D unclear. V lost 4 bases, J lost 0 bases, and 4 bases lay in between. The CDR3 consists of 11 residues. Germline CDR1 reads GTSNPN; CDR2 reads SVGIG (reference sequence). This CDR3 is CAWTSSYEQYF. CDR3 in DNA: TGTGCCTGGACTAGCTCCTACGAGCAGTACTTC.

The V and J genes are TRBV19 and TRBJ1-4; D not certain. Germline V gene lookup returns CDR1 LNHDA and CDR2 SQIVND (reference sequence). The CDR3 is 13 amino acids. The ends were cut back, 3 bases at V and 7 bases at J, with 9 bases in the middle. The CDR3 DNA is TGTGCCAGTAGTATCTCTTCAGGTGAAAAACTGTTTTTT. Protein: CASSISSGEKLFF.

The V gene is TRBV30, the J gene TRBJ1-1, with unresolved D. The germline gives CDR1 GTSNPN, CDR2 SVGIG (reference sequence). V lost 2 bases, J lost 8 bases, and 9 bases lay in between. The CDR3 contains 11 residues. The CDR3 sequence is CAWSTYSEAFF. CDR3 in DNA: TGTGCCTGGAGTACGTACAGCGAAGCTTTCTTT.

By share, this clone ranks as medium-sized. The gene calls are TRBV21-1 and TRBJ1-5; the table's D call, TRBD1, has no DNA check behind it. TRBV21-1 corresponds to a pseudogene. This CDR3 comprises 13 residues. CDR3 DNA: TGTGCCAGCATCGCCAGGAGCAATCAGCCCCAGCATTTT. Protein: CASIARSNQPQHF.